The sequence of this T cell receptor beta chain was determined in a study of T cell changes during pregnancy in multiple sclerosis. The CDR3 runs to 16 residues. Germline V gene data show CDR1 as LGHNA and CDR2 as YSLEER. V lost 2 bases to trimming and J lost 4 bases, with 17 bases between them. Generated by immunoSEQ multiplex PCR, the TCRdb table keeps only in-frame clones and is missing some. Of 38,000 or so clones listed, 90% are singletons. Source: CD4+ T cells from peripheral blood mononuclear cells, taken in the third trimester of pregnancy. The chain is built from TRBV4-3 and TRBJ1-1, with D possibly TRBD1 on 5 matching bases. The sequence was obtained from a female donor with multiple sclerosis, enrolled in a pregnancy study. CDR3 sequence: CASSQYWVGGSTEAFF. The CDR3 DNA is TGCGCCAGCAGCCAATATTGGGTCGGGGGGAGCACTGAAGCTTTCTTT.